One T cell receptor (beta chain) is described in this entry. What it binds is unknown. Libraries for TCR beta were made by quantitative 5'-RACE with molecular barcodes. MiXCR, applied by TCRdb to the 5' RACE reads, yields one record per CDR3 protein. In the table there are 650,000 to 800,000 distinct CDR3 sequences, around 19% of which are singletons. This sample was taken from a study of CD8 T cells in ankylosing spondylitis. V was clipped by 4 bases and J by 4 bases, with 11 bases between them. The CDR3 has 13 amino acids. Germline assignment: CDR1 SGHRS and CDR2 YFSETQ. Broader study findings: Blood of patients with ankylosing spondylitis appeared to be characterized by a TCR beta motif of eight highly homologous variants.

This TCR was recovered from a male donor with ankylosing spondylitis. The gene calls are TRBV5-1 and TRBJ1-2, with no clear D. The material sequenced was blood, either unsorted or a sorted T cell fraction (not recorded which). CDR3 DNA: TGCGCCAGCAGCCAGGACGGTACCTATGGCTACACCTTC. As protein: CASSQDGTYGYTF.